This T cell receptor beta chain was sequenced during a study of T cells in Graves' hyperthyroidism and ophthalmopathy. Study-wide background: Peripheral blood samples were taken at initial diagnosis, prior to any treatment.

This clonotype has a count of ten or more. Its antigen is unknown. Study-level points and caveats: The model's output predicted ophthalmopathy at a median of roughly 6 months prior to onset.

Hyperthyroidism, newly diagnosed and lasting under 2 months, affected patients aged 18 to 65. The investigators amplified TCR beta CDR3 regions from RNA transcripts. A set of HTBI primers served as the primers for a first-round RT-PCR of the TCR CDR3. TCRdb reanalysed the multiplex PCR reads using MiXCR and keeps one entry per CDR3 protein. The table lists fewer than 550,000 distinct CDR3 sequences, about a sixth of them singletons. The CDR3 spans 16 residues. V shed 2 bases and J 5 bases; nucleotides not matched to a gene: 7. CDR1 is MDHEN and CDR2 is SYDVKM in the germline V gene. The clonotype originates from a woman between 18 and 30 years old with Graves' hyperthyroidism. The sample consisted of blood. The chain recombines TRBV28 with TRBJ2-3, with 10 bases aligning to TRBD2. The CDR3 protein is CASSLSPLAGEDTQYF. CDR3 in DNA: TGTGCCAGCAGTTTAAGCCCCCTAGCGGGGGAAGATACGCAGTATTTT.